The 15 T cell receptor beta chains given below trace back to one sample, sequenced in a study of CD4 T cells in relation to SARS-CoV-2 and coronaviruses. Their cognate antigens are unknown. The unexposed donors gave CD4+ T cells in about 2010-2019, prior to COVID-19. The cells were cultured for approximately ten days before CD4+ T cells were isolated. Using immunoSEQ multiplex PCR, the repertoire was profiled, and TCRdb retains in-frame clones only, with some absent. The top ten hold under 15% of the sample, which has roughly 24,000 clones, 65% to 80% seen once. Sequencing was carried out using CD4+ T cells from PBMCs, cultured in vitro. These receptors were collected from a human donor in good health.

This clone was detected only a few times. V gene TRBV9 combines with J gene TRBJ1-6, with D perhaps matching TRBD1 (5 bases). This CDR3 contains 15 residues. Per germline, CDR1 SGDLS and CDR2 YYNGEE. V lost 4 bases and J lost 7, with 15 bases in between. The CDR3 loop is CASSPSGALNSPLHF. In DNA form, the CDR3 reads TGTGCCAGCAGCCCGAGTGGGGCCCTCAATTCACCCCTCCACTTT.

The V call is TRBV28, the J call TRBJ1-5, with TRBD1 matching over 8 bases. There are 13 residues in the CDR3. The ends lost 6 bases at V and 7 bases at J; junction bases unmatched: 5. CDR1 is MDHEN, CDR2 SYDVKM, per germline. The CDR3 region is CASSQGAWQPQHF. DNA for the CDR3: TGTGCCAGCAGCCAGGGGGCTTGGCAGCCCCAGCATTTT.

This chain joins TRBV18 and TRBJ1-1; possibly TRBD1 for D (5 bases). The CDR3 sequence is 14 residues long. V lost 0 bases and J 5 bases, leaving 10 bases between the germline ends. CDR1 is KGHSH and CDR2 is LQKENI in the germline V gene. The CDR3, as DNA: TGTGCCAGCTCACCACCGGGGGGGAGGACTGAAGCTTTCTTT. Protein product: CASSPPGGRTEAFF.

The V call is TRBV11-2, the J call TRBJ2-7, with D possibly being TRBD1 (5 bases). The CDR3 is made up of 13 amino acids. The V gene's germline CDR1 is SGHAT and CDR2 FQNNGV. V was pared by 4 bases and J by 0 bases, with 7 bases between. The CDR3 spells CASSSQDSYEQYF. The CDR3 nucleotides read TGTGCCAGCAGCTCACAGGACTCCTACGAGCAGTACTTC.

The CDR3 DNA is TGTGCCAGCAGCGTAACGAGCTTGCAGTACACCGGGGAGCTGTTTTTT. Protein sequence: CASSVTSLQYTGELFF. This chain connects TRBV9 to TRBJ2-2, with D hard to call. The CDR3 extends over 16 amino acids. V lost 1 base, J lost 3 bases, and 13 bases lay in between. The V gene's germline CDR1 is SGDLS and CDR2 YYNGEE.

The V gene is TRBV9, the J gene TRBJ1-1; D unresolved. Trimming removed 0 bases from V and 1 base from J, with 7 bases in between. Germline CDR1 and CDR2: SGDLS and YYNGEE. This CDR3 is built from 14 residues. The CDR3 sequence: CASSVGPGNTEAFF. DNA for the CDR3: TGTGCCAGCAGCGTAGGTCCAGGGAACACTGAAGCTTTCTTT.

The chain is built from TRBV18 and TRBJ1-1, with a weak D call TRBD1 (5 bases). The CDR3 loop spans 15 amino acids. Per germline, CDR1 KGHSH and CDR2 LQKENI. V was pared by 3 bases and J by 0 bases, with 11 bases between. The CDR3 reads CASSPIQEMNTEAFF. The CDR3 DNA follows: TGTGCCAGCTCACCCATACAGGAGATGAACACTGAAGCTTTCTTT.

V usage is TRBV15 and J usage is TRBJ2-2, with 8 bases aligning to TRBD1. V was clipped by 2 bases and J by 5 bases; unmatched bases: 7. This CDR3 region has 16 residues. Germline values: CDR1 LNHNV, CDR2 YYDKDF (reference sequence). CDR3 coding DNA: TGTGCCACCAGCAGACCAGACAGGGGTTTTACCGGGGAGCTGTTTTTT. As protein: CATSRPDRGFTGELFF.

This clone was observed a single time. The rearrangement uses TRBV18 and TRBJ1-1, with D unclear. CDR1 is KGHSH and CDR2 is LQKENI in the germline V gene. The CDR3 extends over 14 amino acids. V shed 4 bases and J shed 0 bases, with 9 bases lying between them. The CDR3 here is CASSRRALNTEAFF. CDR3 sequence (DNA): TGTGCCAGCTCACGCCGGGCCCTGAACACTGAAGCTTTCTTT.

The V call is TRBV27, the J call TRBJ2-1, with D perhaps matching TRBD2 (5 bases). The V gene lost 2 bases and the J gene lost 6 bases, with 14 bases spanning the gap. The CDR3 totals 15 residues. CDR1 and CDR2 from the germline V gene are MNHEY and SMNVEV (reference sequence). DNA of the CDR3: TGTGCCAGCAGTTTAATTCGTGGCGCGGGCAATGAGCAGTTCTTC. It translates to CASSLIRGAGNEQFF.

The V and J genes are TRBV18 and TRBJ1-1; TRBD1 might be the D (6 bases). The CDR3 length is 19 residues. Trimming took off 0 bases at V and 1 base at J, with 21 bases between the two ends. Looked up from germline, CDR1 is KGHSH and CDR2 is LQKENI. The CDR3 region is CASSPPMGQTIIGNTEAFF. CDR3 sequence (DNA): TGTGCCAGCTCACCACCGATGGGACAAACCATCATCGGGAACACTGAAGCTTTCTTT. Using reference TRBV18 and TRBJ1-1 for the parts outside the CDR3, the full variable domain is NAGVMQNPRHLVRRRGQEARLRCSPMKGHSHVYWYRQLPEEGLKFMVYLQKENIIDESGMPKERFSAEFPKEGPSILRIQQVVRGDSAAYFCASSPPMGQTIIGNTEAFFGQGTRLTVV.

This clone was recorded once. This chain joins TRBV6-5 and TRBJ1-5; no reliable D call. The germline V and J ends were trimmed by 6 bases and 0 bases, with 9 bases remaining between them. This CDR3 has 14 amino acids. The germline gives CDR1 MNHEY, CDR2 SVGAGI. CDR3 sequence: CASSDGDSNQPQHF. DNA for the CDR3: TGTGCCAGCAGCGACGGGGATAGCAATCAGCCCCAGCATTTT.

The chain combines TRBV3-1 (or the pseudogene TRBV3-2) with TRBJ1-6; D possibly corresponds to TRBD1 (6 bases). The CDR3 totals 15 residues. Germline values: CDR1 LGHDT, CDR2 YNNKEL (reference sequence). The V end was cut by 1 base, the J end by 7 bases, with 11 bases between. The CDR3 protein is CASSQGQETNSPLHF. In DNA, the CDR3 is TGTGCCAGCAGCCAAGGACAGGAAACGAATTCACCCCTCCACTTT.

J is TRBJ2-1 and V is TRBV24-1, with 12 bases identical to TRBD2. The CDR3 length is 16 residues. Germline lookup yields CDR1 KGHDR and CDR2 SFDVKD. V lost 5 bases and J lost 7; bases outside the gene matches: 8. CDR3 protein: CATSGGLAGGLNEQFF. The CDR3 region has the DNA TGTGCCACCAGTGGGGGGCTAGCGGGAGGGTTGAATGAGCAGTTCTTC.

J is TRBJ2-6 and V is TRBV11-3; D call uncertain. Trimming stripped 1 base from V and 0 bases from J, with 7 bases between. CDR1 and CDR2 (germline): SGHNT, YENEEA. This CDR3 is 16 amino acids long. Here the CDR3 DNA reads TGTGCCAGCAGCTTAGGGCTTTTCTCTGGGGCCAACGTCCTGACTTTC. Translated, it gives CASSLGLFSGANVLTF.